A few counts support the clone carrying this T cell receptor (beta chain). Its target is unknown. At one end, the junction sequence differs from germline, possibly due to a read error. This specimen comes from a study of cytomegalovirus exposure and HLA in healthy donors. Whole-study findings and limits: Per a prior analysis, the majority of TCR beta V segments were productive roughly 87% or roughly 30% of the time. Available immune exposure information covered CMV serostatus only.

The CDR3 contains 15 residues. Germline V gene sequence: CDR1 ENHRY, CDR2 SYGVKD. The PCR ran on 60 Vbeta and 13 Jbeta primers. Assay: immunoSEQ multiplex PCR; the TCRdb copy retains only in-frame clones and omits some. In the table there are 90,000 to 150,000 clones, 75% to 85% of which are singletons. The sequence came from a man in his forties in good health and CMV-seronegative. The V call is TRBV10-3, the J call TRBJ2-5; 7 bases align to TRBD1. The source material was PBMCs. CDR3 sequence reads: CAIREYRGLQETQYF. In DNA form, the CDR3 reads TGTGCCATCAGGGAGTACAGGGGCCTCCAAGAGACCCAGTACTTC.